This is a list of T cell receptor beta chains from one sample in a study of T cell responses to AZD1222 COVID-19 vaccine. Clones were read by immunoSEQ multiplex PCR, and TCRdb kept only the in-frame ones, dropping some. The sample carries some 140,000 clones, roughly 90% recorded once. This sample comprised peripheral blood, obtained on day 0 of AZD1222 vaccination. These receptors all stem from an adult in good health. Each CDR3 is given with its conserved first and last residue. The order of the fields is CDR3 DNA, CDR3 protein, J gene, V gene, clone size, D gene, CDR3 length. The D gene is left open where the match is weak. Size is stated for part of the rows, as once, few or many counts, or as a class when the clone is expanded.

DNA: TGTGCCAGCAGTGATCACGGGACAGAGAACACTGAAGCTTTCTTT; CDR3: CASSDHGTENTEAFF; J: TRBJ1-1; V: TRBV6-1; size: once; D: TRBD1; length: 15
DNA: TGCGCCAGCAGCCAAGATCGGGACAGGTTAAACTATGGCTACACCTTC; CDR3: CASSQDRDRLNYGYTF; J: TRBJ1-2; V: TRBV4-1; size: -; D: TRBD1; length: 16
DNA: TGCGCCAGCAGCCGAGGACTGTTCCCAGATACGCAGTATTTT; CDR3: CASSRGLFPDTQYF; J: TRBJ2-3; V: TRBV4-1; size: -; D: -; length: 14
DNA: TGTGCCAGTATTGGCGGGAGGGGTAAAGGGTACGAGCAGTACTTC; CDR3: CASIGGRGKGYEQYF; J: TRBJ2-7; V: TRBV19; size: -; D: TRBD2; length: 15
DNA: TGTGCCAGCAGTCTCCAAGCGGGAGGGCCTTTGTCGCAGTATTTT; CDR3: CASSLQAGGPLSQYF; J: TRBJ2-3; V: TRBV6-5; size: once; D: TRBD2; length: 15
DNA: TGTGCCAGCGGGGATACGGACAGGAAGTACGAGCAGTACTTC; CDR3: CASGDTDRKYEQYF; J: TRBJ2-7; V: TRBV6-5; size: once; D: TRBD1; length: 14
DNA: TGCAGCGTCGAAAGGGAGCAAATGAACACTGAAGCTTTCTTT; CDR3: CSVEREQMNTEAFF; J: TRBJ1-1; V: TRBV29-1; size: -; D: -; length: 14
DNA: TGTGCCAGTACCCTGGACAGGAACCAGCCCCAGCATTTT; CDR3: CASTLDRNQPQHF; J: TRBJ1-5; V: TRBV19; size: -; D: TRBD1; length: 13
DNA: TGTGCCAGCAGCTATTTAGAGAATCAGCCCCAGCATTTT; CDR3: CASSYLENQPQHF; J: TRBJ1-5; V: TRBV7-9; size: -; D: -; length: 13
DNA: TGTGCCAGCAGCTTAGTGGGCTACGAGCAGTACTTC; CDR3: CASSLVGYEQYF; J: TRBJ2-7; V: TRBV11-1; size: few; D: -; length: 12
DNA: TGTGCCAGCCCGAACGGCTATAGCAATCAGCCCCAGCATTTT; CDR3: CASPNGYSNQPQHF; J: TRBJ1-5; V: TRBV7-9; size: -; D: -; length: 14
DNA: TGTGCCAGCAGCTTAGCATCAGGAAACTATGGCTACACCTTC; CDR3: CASSLASGNYGYTF; J: TRBJ1-2; V: TRBV7-9; size: -; D: -; length: 14